This T cell receptor (beta chain) was profiled in a study of tissue T cells after allogeneic stem cell transplantation. The germline V and J ends were trimmed by 1 base and 2 bases, with 7 bases remaining between them. CDR3 size: 14 residues. Germline V gene lookup returns CDR1 SGHSN and CDR2 HYEKVE. Regarding the study as a whole: Motif-based clustering found tissue-specific repertoire signatures shared across patients, though few clones were shared. Only a limited share of tissue TCRs appeared in blood or spleen. Anatomically similar tissues had similar TCR repertoires within each patient.

Measured with immunoSEQ multiplex PCR; TCRdb has only the in-frame clones, and not every one. The table has more than 3,000 clones, roughly 49% seen once; the top ten hold over 20%. Noted time point: mouse harvest day 14 after allogeneic transplant. Tail vein injection delivered 10^7 T-cell-depleted bone marrow cells and 10^6 splenic CD5+ T cells. About this clone itself: What it binds is not known. The listed genes are named as in mouse. The CDR3 extends 1 residue past the end of the read, so its final part is completed from the germline J gene.

J is TRBJ1-4 and V is TRBV12-1, with D unresolved. The receptor's source is a female BALB/c mouse given C57BL/6 T cells with graft-versus-host disease after an allogeneic hematopoietic cell transplant. Material: gut tissue. The CDR3 reads CASSLEGSNERLFF. Incomplete CDR3 DNA: TGTGCCAGCTCTCTTGAGGGATCCAACGAAAGATTATTT.